Listed here is a single T cell receptor (beta chain). This CDR3 has 15 amino acids. Germline lookup yields CDR1 PRHDT and CDR2 FYEKMQ (reference sequence). V lost 4 bases to trimming and J lost 3 bases; unmatched junction nucleotides: 6. This entry belongs to a study of sequential checkpoint blockade in melanoma. Study information: Patients were randomized 1:1 to nivolumab-then-ipilimumab or ipilimumab-then-nivolumab first-line. After both sequences, patients received maintenance nivolumab.

Using immunoSEQ multiplex PCR, the repertoire was profiled, and TCRdb retains in-frame clones only, with some absent. The table records more than 35,000 clones, approximately 91% of them present only once. Treatment defined: randomized to nivolumab then ipilimumab (arm A) or the reverse (arm B). Patients had received no earlier DNA-damaging chemotherapy. The receptor comes from a human donor with melanoma. Here the sequenced sample was CD8+ T cells sorted from blood (inferred from file names), taken from a patient given nivolumab and ipilimumab in sequence. This chain joins TRBV13 and TRBJ1-5, with TRBD1 identical over 7 bases. CDR3 residues: CASSSGQATNQPQHF. CDR3 DNA: TGTGCCAGCAGCTCCGGACAGGCAACCAATCAGCCCCAGCATTTT.